Reported below is one T cell receptor (beta chain). The target antigen is unknown. This sample stems from a study of shared clonotypes between healthy human individuals. Broader study findings: Generally, naive subsets (rather than memory subsets) showed larger estimated richness.

Libraries were prepared by immunoSEQ multiplex PCR; TCRdb keeps only in-frame clonotypes and omits some of them. This table has some 2.1 million clones, roughly 94% appearing once. CDR1 is KGHSH and CDR2 is LQKENI in the germline V gene. J was trimmed by 2 bases and V by 2 bases; bases with no gene match: 11. This CDR3 contains 17 residues. The receptor's source is a man aged 18 to 35 in good health. The sequenced material came from naive CD4+ T cells sorted from blood. This sample's subset: CD45RA+ positively selected. The chain uses TRBV18 and TRBJ1-2; 7 bases match TRBD1. CDR3 protein: CASSPETGRIINYGYTF. CDR3 coding DNA: TGTGCCAGCTCACCAGAGACAGGGCGGATTATCAACTATGGCTACACCTTC.